Listed below are T cell receptor beta chains from one sample, sequenced in a study of shared clonotypes between healthy human individuals. Method: immunoSEQ multiplex PCR; TCRdb's copy keeps in-frame clones and lacks some. The data hold 1.5 million to 2.5 million clones, with over 85% observed a single time. Sequencing used naive CD8+ T cells sorted from blood. The source of these receptors is a man aged 18 to 29 in good health. The conserved cysteine and the conserved F or W are not part of the CDR3 here. Each record gives: V gene, J gene, CDR3 protein.

>TRBV7-9|TRBJ2-7
ASSNLAAYEQY
>TRBV4-2|TRBJ1-1
ASSTVAALGMNTEAF
>TRBV7-3|TRBJ1-2
ASSLFDRGRGNGYT
>TRBV29-1|TRBJ2-1
SVFGDNGEQF
>TRBV5-6|TRBJ2-7
ASSRATRAHYEQY
>TRBV9|TRBJ2-1
ASSVGIISSYNEQF
>TRBV2|TRBJ2-1
ASSDGMGDEQF
>TRBV29-1|TRBJ2-3
SASLDRAGRMDTQY
>TRBV9|TRBJ2-7
ASSPGGGHEQY
>TRBV7-9|TRBJ2-3
ASSSRQTDTQY
>TRBV19|TRBJ2-2
ASSVQGSGEELF
>TRBV9|TRBJ2-7
ASSVGDGPPYEQY
>TRBV5-6|TRBJ2-2
ASSPGVTGELF
>TRBV5-1|TRBJ2-3
ASSPEGIQGPWSTDTQY
>TRBV4-3|TRBJ2-2
ASSQELQTGELF
>TRBV5-6|TRBJ2-3
ASSLDPAGAGFVNTQY
>TRBV30|TRBJ2-7
AWSISSEQY
>TRBV7-8|TRBJ2-7
ASSSRTGSDEQY
>TRBV4-1|TRBJ2-1
ASSQERGLDNEQF
>TRBV5-5|TRBJ2-7
ASSLVPDRGPSHSYEQY
>TRBV6-5|TRBJ2-7
ASSYGVASESYEQY
>TRBV5-6|TRBJ2-7
ASSLEQGKWYEQY
>TRBV5-6|TRBJ2-5
ASSSSQETQY
>TRBV10-3|TRBJ1-1
AISEVLNTEAF
>TRBV11-2|TRBJ2-5
ASSPGTDLGETQY
>TRBV13|TRBJ2-1
ASSLIPTGTYNEQF
>TRBV6-5|TRBJ2-7
ASSGGGRDYEQY
>TRBV7-2|TRBJ2-7
ASSLAPGSYEQY
>TRBV29-1|TRBJ1-4
SVEDPGRSNEKLF
>TRBV4-2|TRBJ1-1
ASSLVQGANTEAF
>TRBV11-3|TRBJ1-1
ASSWTGTAEAF
>TRBV13|TRBJ2-1
ASSLGLIDEQF
>TRBV7-9|TRBJ1-1
ASSPTRDRGDTEAF
>TRBV5-1|TRBJ2-7
ASSSYEQY
>TRBV2|TRBJ2-7
ASSEGQFYYEQY
>TRBV19|TRBJ1-1
ASSMGQNTEAF
>TRBV25-1|TRBJ1-6
ASSAGGDSPLH
>TRBV4-1|TRBJ1-1
ASSPGQGSLVNTEAF
>TRBV10-2|TRBJ2-5
ASSGQDIQETQY
>TRBV5-6|NA
ASSRGHPLDDEQY
>TRBV7-7|TRBJ2-3
ASSLGDRFTDTQY
>TRBV29-1|TRBJ2-7
SVVGHQPEQY
>TRBV5-1|TRBJ2-7
ASSFGTTYEQY
>TRBV27|TRBJ2-1
ASSLLAGVGYNEQF
>TRBV7-9|TRBJ2-7
ASSPLHGESSYEQY
>TRBV5-3|TRBJ1-1
ARSLDRRSFNTEAF
>TRBV7-2|TRBJ2-2
ASSLTSGFPGELF
>TRBV27|TRBJ2-3
ASSIGGSPTDTQY
>TRBV28|TRBJ2-2
ASSLAWTVNTGELF
>TRBV5-1|TRBJ1-2
ASSFEQGGYGYT
>TRBV19|TRBJ2-1
ASSSQGLEARYEQF
>TRBV28|TRBJ1-2
ASSPNTGVYGYT
>TRBV29-1|TRBJ2-5
SVMGEIPGQGWEETQY
>TRBV10-1|TRBJ2-3
ASSEWGSTDTQY
>TRBV29-1|TRBJ2-7
SVEESRTGAITYEQY